The 14 T cell receptor beta chains reported below all come from one sample, sequenced in a study of OX40 agonist ivuxolimab in advanced cancers. Method: immunoSEQ multiplex PCR; TCRdb's copy keeps in-frame clones and lacks some. The data show 50,000 to 65,000 clones, around nine tenths seen once. The material was CD4+ or CD8+ T cells sorted from blood, obtained in a trial of the OX40 agonist ivuxolimab. The origin of the receptors is an adult with an advanced solid tumor such as melanoma, head and neck, liver or kidney cancer.

J is TRBJ2-1 and V is TRBV9; TRBD1 aligns across 7 bases. The CDR3 is 15 amino acids. Germline values: CDR1 SGDLS, CDR2 YYNGEE. V lost 0 bases and J lost 6; bases outside the gene matches: 6. CDR3 protein: CASSVGQGLSNEQFF. As DNA, the CDR3 is TGTGCCAGCAGCGTAGGACAGGGATTGTCCAATGAGCAGTTCTTC.

The chain employs TRBV18 and TRBJ1-2; TRBD1 might be the D (6 bases). The CDR3 sequence is 15 residues long. The V gene's germline CDR1 is KGHSH and CDR2 LQKENI. The V end lost 2 bases, the J end lost 4 bases, and 14 bases lay between the germline ends. This chain's CDR3 is CASSPSDGGGYGYTF. The DNA of the CDR3 is TGTGCCAGCTCACCATCGGACGGGGGCGGCTATGGCTACACCTTC.

The chain joins TRBV6-5 to TRBJ1-3, with no clear D. Per the germline V gene, CDR1 is MNHEY and CDR2 is SVGAGI. This CDR3 region has 13 residues. V lost 8 bases and J lost 0, with 8 bases in between. The CDR3 region is CASGRNSGNTIYF. The CDR3 nucleotides are TGTGCCAGCGGAAGAAACTCTGGAAACACCATATATTTT.

The V call is TRBV19, the J call TRBJ2-5; perhaps TRBD1 as D (6 bases). From germline, CDR1 is LNHDA and CDR2 SQIVND (reference sequence). CDR3 length: 14 amino acids. V lost 6 bases and J lost 6, with 17 bases in between. For the CDR3, the DNA is TGTGCCAGTAGAGGGACAAGTTCCCGCAAGACCCAGTACTTC. Its protein is CASRGTSSRKTQYF.

Notes on this clone: The junction departs from the called germline gene at one end, perhaps through a read error. For the CDR3, the DNA is TGTGCCAGCAGCTTAGGGGACAGGGGGCGCAACTTC. Encoded protein: CASSLGDRGRNF. The chain links TRBV7-9 to TRBJ2-5; 12 bases align to TRBD1. The CDR3 loop spans 12 amino acids. Germline CDR1 is SEHNR and CDR2 is FQNEAQ (reference sequence).

This rearrangement joins TRBV25-1 to TRBJ1-6; possible D gene TRBD1, 6 bases. The CDR3 contains 15 residues. Trimming took off 7 bases at V and 6 bases at J, with 16 bases between the two ends. Germline lookup yields CDR1 MGHDK and CDR2 SYGVNS. The CDR3 nucleotides read TGTGCCAGCACCCAAGGGGGGACCCTTAATTCACCCCTCCACTTT. This codes for CASTQGGTLNSPLHF.

The chain uses TRBV7-3 and TRBJ2-2; D is unresolved. The V gene lost 5 bases and the J gene lost 0 bases, with 10 bases spanning the gap. This CDR3 is built from 15 residues. The germline V gene encodes CDR1 SGHTA and CDR2 FQGTGA. The CDR3 region is CASSPSTANTGELFF. As DNA, the CDR3 is TGTGCCAGCAGCCCTTCGACCGCGAACACCGGGGAGCTGTTTTTT.

V and J are TRBV2 and TRBJ1-5, with a weak D call TRBD1 (6 bases). Looked up from germline, CDR1 is SNHLY and CDR2 is FYNNEI. V dropped 8 bases and J dropped 6 bases, with 20 bases sitting between them. CDR3 length: 15 residues. This CDR3 reads CASAPQGLSGQPQHF. The CDR3 DNA reads TGTGCCAGCGCCCCACAGGGATTGAGCGGTCAGCCCCAGCATTTT.

This sequence joins TRBV27 and TRBJ2-1; a possible D gene is TRBD1 (5 bases). Trimming shortened V by 3 bases and J by 1 base, and 7 bases separated the two germline ends. This CDR3 is built from 14 residues. Germline V gives CDR1 MNHEY, CDR2 SMNVEV (reference sequence). The CDR3 DNA sequence: TGTGCCAGCAGTTTTTCAGGGTCCTACAATGAGCAGTTCTTC. Protein sequence: CASSFSGSYNEQFF.

This clone was detected a few times. The gene calls are TRBV12-5 and TRBJ2-7; no clear D. The V gene's germline CDR1 is LGHNT and CDR2 FRNRAP. The CDR3 contains 13 residues. The V gene lost 2 bases and the J gene lost 3 bases, with 8 bases spanning the gap. The CDR3 DNA sequence: TGTGCTAGTGGTTTGCCCCCCGTCTACGAGCAGTACTTC. This translates into CASGLPPVYEQYF.

This clone was observed a single time. The J gene is TRBJ2-1, the V gene TRBV27; TRBD1 agrees at 9 bases. Germline CDR1 is MNHEY and CDR2 is SMNVEV (reference sequence). The CDR3 contains 15 residues. With V trimmed by 4 bases and J by 7 bases, 8 bases remained unmatched. The CDR3 region is CASSSTGTGRNEQFF. In nucleotides, the CDR3 is TGTGCCAGCAGTTCTACCGGGACAGGGCGGAATGAGCAGTTCTTC.

This chain connects TRBV11-2 to TRBJ1-1; 8 bases line up with TRBD1. The CDR3 spans 17 residues. V lost 0 bases and J lost 3; bases outside the gene matches: 9. Germline V lookup: CDR1 SGHAT, CDR2 FQNNGV. The CDR3: CASSLDRQGAWDTEAFF. The DNA of the CDR3 is TGTGCCAGCAGCTTAGATCGCCAGGGGGCGTGGGACACTGAAGCTTTCTTT. Looking up the rest from reference TRBV11-2 and TRBJ1-1 gives the full variable domain: EAGVAQSPRYKIIEKRQSVAFWCNPISGHATLYWYQQILGQGPKLLIQFQNNGVVDDSQLPKDRFSAERLKGVDSTLKIQPAKLEDSAVYLCASSLDRQGAWDTEAFFGQGTRLTVV.

The genes are TRBV6-5 and TRBJ2-6, with D perhaps matching TRBD1 (5 bases). With 2 bases removed from V and 2 bases from J, the gap between germline ends came to 7 bases. CDR3 size: 15 residues. Germline V gene sequence: CDR1 MNHEY, CDR2 SVGAGI. CDR3 in DNA: TGTGCCAGCAGTTACGTCAGGGCTGGGGCCAACGTCCTGACTTTC. It yields the protein CASSYVRAGANVLTF.

J is TRBJ2-1 and V is TRBV6-5; no definite D call. CDR3 size: 16 residues. V was cut by 1 base and J by 4 bases, with 14 bases left in between. CDR1 and CDR2 (germline): MNHEY, SVGAGI. The CDR3 sequence: CASSYLRKGTYNEQFF. The CDR3 nucleotides read TGTGCCAGCAGTTACTTGAGGAAGGGAACTTACAATGAGCAGTTCTTC.